Each of the 24 T cell receptor beta chains below was sequenced from the same sample in a study of T-cell memory formation after mild COVID-19. TCRdb analysed the 5' RACE reads with MiXCR anew, one entry per CDR3 protein. The repertoire holds 400,000 to 500,000 distinct CDR3 sequences, with roughly 20% as singletons. Sequencing input: PBMCs or a T cell subset sorted from them (not recorded which). Source of these receptors: an adult woman who had mild COVID-19 (a few samples of this study predate the infection). Cell type and time point are not known.

This clonotype has more than one count but fewer than ten. The chain combines TRBV5-1 with TRBJ2-1, with D unresolved. Germline CDR1 is SGHRS and CDR2 is YFSETQ. The CDR3 spans 17 residues. V was pared by 1 base and J by 0 bases, with 14 bases between. Here the CDR3 DNA reads TGCGCCAGCAGCTTGCCTCAGGCGAGGAGCTCCTACAATGAGCAGTTCTTC. Translating it yields CASSLPQARSSYNEQFF.

Only a few counts were recorded for this clonotype. This chain uses TRBV20-1 with TRBJ2-7; maybe TRBD1 (6 bases). The germline V gene encodes CDR1 DFQATT and CDR2 SNEGSKA (reference sequence). Trimming removed 7 bases from V and 5 bases from J, with 24 bases in between. The CDR3 is 15 amino acids. CDR3: CSVLNWDPRTDEQYF. Here the CDR3 DNA reads TGCAGTGTCTTAAACTGGGACCCCCGGACAGACGAGCAGTACTTC.

This clonotype has more than one count but fewer than ten. CDR3 region: CASSLIGGDRTGELFF. The DNA of the CDR3 is TGTGCCAGCAGCTTAATCGGGGGAGACCGCACCGGGGAGCTGTTTTTT. The rearrangement joins TRBV7-3 to TRBJ2-2, with a tentative D call TRBD2 (6 bases). V dropped 1 base and J dropped 4 bases, with 13 bases sitting between them. The germline V gene encodes CDR1 SGHTA and CDR2 FQGTGA. The CDR3 spans 16 residues.

This clonotype was seen ten or more times. The V and J genes are TRBV29-1 and TRBJ2-4, with D hard to call. Trimming removed 7 bases from V and 0 bases from J, with 4 bases in between. The germline CDR1 and CDR2 sequences are SQVTM and ANQGSEA. The CDR3 runs 11 residues. The CDR3 loop reads CSGQAKNIQYF. The CDR3 DNA is TGCAGCGGGCAAGCCAAAAACATTCAGTACTTC.

The CDR3 region is CASSVTALNQPQHF. The CDR3 bases are TGTGCCAGCAGTGTGACAGCACTCAATCAGCCCCAGCATTTT. The rearrangement links TRBV12-3 or TRBV12-4 to TRBJ1-5; maybe TRBD1 (5 bases). The CDR3 loop spans 14 amino acids. Trimming left V 5 bases short and J 3 bases short, with 11 bases between.

The chain carries TRBV7-2 and TRBJ2-1; D might be TRBD2 (5 bases). The CDR3 consists of 14 residues. V shed 5 bases and J shed 6 bases, with 14 bases lying between them. Per germline, CDR1 SGHTA and CDR2 FQGNSA. The DNA of the CDR3 is TGTGCCAGCAGCCCGGACTGGAGCAGCAATGAGCAGTTCTTC. Translation gives CASSPDWSSNEQFF.

This clonotype was seen many times. This chain uses TRBV7-8 with TRBJ1-1; possibly TRBD1 for D (6 bases). Per the germline V gene, CDR1 is SGHVS and CDR2 is FQNEAQ. The V end was cut by 5 bases, the J end by 7 bases, with 14 bases between. This CDR3 comprises 13 residues. The CDR3 is CASSHGTFVEAFF. Here the CDR3 DNA reads TGTGCCAGCAGCCACGGGACATTCGTTGAAGCTTTCTTT.

V is TRBV18 and J is TRBJ2-1, with TRBD1 matching 9 bases. Trimming cost V 6 bases and J 6 bases; bases outside gene matches: 6. The CDR3 loop spans 14 amino acids. Germline CDR1 KGHSH, CDR2 LQKENI. CDR3 sequence (DNA): TGTGCCAGCTCGGGGACAGGGATGTTCAATGAGCAGTTCTTC. It specifies CASSGTGMFNEQFF.

The chain combines TRBV4-2 with TRBJ2-5; D is possibly TRBD2 (5 bases). This CDR3 region has 16 residues. The germline V gene encodes CDR1 LGHNA and CDR2 YNFKEQ. Trimming shortened V by 0 bases and J by 5 bases, and 16 bases separated the two germline ends. For the CDR3, the DNA is TGTGCCAGCAGCCAAGATTGGACCGAGGGCTGGGAGACCCAGTACTTC. Translation: CASSQDWTEGWETQYF.

This clonotype has only a few counts. This chain joins TRBV11-2 and TRBJ2-1; 9 positions match TRBD2. This CDR3 comprises 15 residues. Looked up from germline, CDR1 is SGHAT and CDR2 is FQNNGV. Trimming took 2 bases from V and 7 from J; bases not matched to a gene: 6. The CDR3 sequence: CASSLWTSALNEQFF. Here the CDR3 DNA reads TGTGCCAGCAGCTTATGGACTAGCGCCCTTAATGAGCAGTTCTTC.

The rearrangement uses TRBV6-1 and TRBJ2-1, with 9 bases matching TRBD2. The junction had 12 bases not matched to a gene; V was cut back by 6 bases and J by 6 bases. Germline lookup yields CDR1 MNHNS and CDR2 SASEGT. The CDR3 consists of 16 residues. The CDR3 sequence is CASRAGGGRDPNEQFF. The DNA for the CDR3 is TGTGCCAGCAGGGCGGGAGGGGGGAGGGACCCCAATGAGCAGTTCTTC.

The table lists this clonotype with a few counts. This sequence joins TRBV4-1 and TRBJ2-7; TRBD1 aligns across 7 bases. The germline V gene has CDR1 MGHRA and CDR2 YSYEKL. The CDR3 is 16 residues long. The V segment lost 1 base and the J segment 0 bases; nucleotides outside the gene matches: 6. The CDR3 loop reads CASSQASGTASYEQYF. CDR3 bases: TGCGCCAGCAGCCAAGCCTCCGGGACAGCCTCCTACGAGCAGTACTTC.

This clonotype has only a few counts. The CDR3 sequence is CASSPRQGLEVSPLHF. CDR3 DNA: TGTGCCAGCTCACCGCGACAGGGGTTAGAGGTTTCACCCCTCCACTTT. The chain is built from TRBV18 and TRBJ1-6; 8 bases match TRBD1. Trimming removed 3 bases from V and 9 bases from J; junction bases left unmatched: 10. The length of the CDR3 is 16 residues. Germline loops: CDR1 KGHSH, CDR2 LQKENI.

DNA of the CDR3: TGTGCCAGCAGCTTAGAAGGCAGGGGATACGATGAGCAGTTCTTC. It specifies CASSLEGRGYDEQFF. The V and J genes are TRBV7-8 and TRBJ2-1; tentatively, D is TRBD1 (6 bases). The CDR3 runs 15 residues. Trimming removed 1 base at V and 8 bases at J, with 15 bases between. Per germline, CDR1 SGHVS and CDR2 FQNEAQ.

The genes are TRBV7-2 and TRBJ2-7, with D perhaps matching TRBD2 (5 bases). The CDR3 runs to 14 residues. Germline CDR1 and CDR2: SGHTA and FQGNSA. V gave up 4 bases and J gave up 0 bases, with 10 bases separating them. The DNA of the CDR3 is TGTGCCAGCAGCTCCGGGGAGAGCTCCTACGAGCAGTACTTC. Translating gives CASSSGESSYEQYF.

This clonotype was detected only a few times. This chain uses TRBV19 with TRBJ1-1; the match to TRBD1 covers 10 bases. The CDR3 is made up of 14 amino acids. The junction had 6 bases not matched to a gene; V was cut back by 7 bases and J by 4 bases. Germline V gives CDR1 LNHDA, CDR2 SQIVND (reference sequence). The CDR3 sequence: CASNDRGPSTEAFF. The CDR3 nucleotides are TGTGCCAGTAACGACAGGGGGCCGAGCACTGAAGCTTTCTTT.

This clonotype turned up a few times. This chain joins TRBV7-9 and TRBJ2-1, with 11 bases aligning to TRBD2. CDR1 SEHNR and CDR2 FQNEAQ come from the germline V gene (reference sequence). The length of the CDR3 is 16 residues. The V gene end was trimmed by 1 base and the J gene end by 11 bases; junction bases not matched to a gene: 10. This chain's CDR3 is CASSLGSAGTSGKQFF. Written as DNA, the CDR3 is TGTGCCAGCAGCTTAGGATCTGCCGGGACTAGCGGAAAGCAGTTCTTC.

The CDR3 spells CAWETPGTDGNTF. CDR3 nucleotide sequence: TGTGCCTGGGAGACCCCCGGGACCGACGGAAACACCTTC. The gene calls are TRBV30 and TRBJ1-2, with D possibly TRBD1 on 5 matching bases. Germline V gene sequence: CDR1 GTSNPN, CDR2 SVGIG (reference sequence). The ends were cut back, 5 bases at V and 12 bases at J, with 22 bases in the middle. The CDR3 extends over 13 amino acids.

J is TRBJ2-7 and V is TRBV20-1, with TRBD1 matching over 9 bases. With 2 bases clipped from V and 0 bases from J, the junction kept 17 bases outside the gene matches. CDR1 DFQATT and CDR2 SNEGSKA come from the germline V gene (reference sequence). CDR3 length: 19 amino acids. For the CDR3, the DNA is TGCAGTGCTAGACCTCTTACAGGGGGCGCGTGGGGCAGCTCCTACGAGCAGTACTTC. This sequence encodes CSARPLTGGAWGSSYEQYF.

The chain has TRBV7-8 and TRBJ2-3; weak D call: TRBD2 (6 bases). CDR3 length: 16 residues. CDR1 SGHVS and CDR2 FQNEAQ come from the germline V gene. V lost 1 base to trimming and J lost 2 bases, with 13 bases between them. CDR3 in DNA: TGTGCCAGCAGCTTAGTTGCGGGGCTAGACACAGATACGCAGTATTTT. Translating it yields CASSLVAGLDTDTQYF.

This clonotype was detected only a few times. The chain has TRBV30 and TRBJ2-2, with D tentatively TRBD1 (7 bases). The V gene's germline CDR1 is GTSNPN and CDR2 SVGIG (reference sequence). The CDR3 is 16 residues long. The V end lost 4 bases, the J end lost 0 bases, and 15 bases lay between the germline ends. The CDR3, as DNA: TGTGCCTGGATCAGGGGGGCGGCCACGAACACCGGGGAGCTGTTTTTT. It translates to CAWIRGAATNTGELFF.

This clonotype was seen only a few times. The gene calls are TRBV12-3 or TRBV12-4 and TRBJ1-2; D is unresolved. V dropped 3 bases and J dropped 2 bases, with 10 bases sitting between them. This CDR3 is built from 14 residues. The DNA of the CDR3 is TGTGCCAGCAGTTTCGGAGGGATAAACTATGGCTACACCTTC. It is translated as CASSFGGINYGYTF.

The J gene is TRBJ2-7, the V gene TRBV7-9; D is unclear. The CDR3 covers 15 residues. Between the trimmed V and J ends, which lost 2 bases and 5 bases, there was a span of 16 bases. Germline CDR1 is SEHNR and CDR2 is FQNEAQ (reference sequence). The CDR3 here is CASSLTDLPANEQYF. CDR3 coding DNA: TGTGCCAGCAGCTTAACGGACCTCCCCGCCAACGAGCAGTACTTC.

J is TRBJ2-7 and V is TRBV7-9; 11 bases are shared with TRBD2. Looked up from germline, CDR1 is SEHNR and CDR2 is FQNEAQ (reference sequence). J lost 0 bases, V lost 2 bases, and 3 bases had no gene match. CDR3 length: 16 amino acids. Here the CDR3 reads CASSLLTSGDSYEQYF. For the CDR3, the DNA is TGTGCCAGCAGCTTATTGACTAGCGGGGACTCCTACGAGCAGTACTTC.